This is a list of T cell receptor beta chains from one sample in a study of T-cell memory formation after mild COVID-19. Using its own MiXCR run on the 5' RACE reads, TCRdb lists one record per CDR3 protein. This table has under 400,000 distinct CDR3 sequences, under 25% appearing once. Sequenced: PBMCs or a T cell subset sorted from them (not recorded which). The receptors were gathered from an adult woman who had mild COVID-19 (a few samples of this study predate the infection). Cell type and time point are not known. The CDR3 runs from the conserved cysteine through the conserved F or W. D genes are given only for firm matches. Part of the rows lack a size; the others show once, few, many or a class for expanded clones.

>many|TRBJ1-1|TRBD1|TRBV5-1
TGCGCCAGCAGGAGGGGGCAAACTGAAGCTTTCTTT
CASRRGQTEAFF
>few|TRBJ2-1|TRBD2|TRBV24-1
TGTGCCGCCGGGACTAGCGGGAAGGGCAATGAGCAGTTCTTC
CAAGTSGKGNEQFF
>.|TRBJ1-1|.|TRBV27
TGTGCCAGCAGTTTCTCGGGGGCGAACACTGAAGCTTTCTTT
CASSFSGANTEAFF
>.|TRBJ2-7|.|TRBV20-1
TGCAGTGCGACGCCGGCGGCAGGGGGGTACGAGCAGTACTTC
CSATPAAGGYEQYF
>.|TRBJ2-1|TRBD2|TRBV7-2
TGTGCCAGCAGCTTAGAGGGTGCTAGCGGCCATGAGCAGTTCTTC
CASSLEGASGHEQFF
>many|TRBJ2-1|TRBD2|TRBV12-3/TRBV12-4
TGTGCCAGCAGTCAACTAGCGGATGACTACAATGAGCAGTTCTTC
CASSQLADDYNEQFF
>few|TRBJ2-7|.|TRBV12-3/TRBV12-4
TGTGCCAGCAGTTCGCTAGGTGGACAGAACTCCTACGAGCAGTACTTC
CASSSLGGQNSYEQYF
>few|TRBJ2-3|.|TRBV29-1
TGCAGCGTTGTACCCGCCACAGATACGCAGTATTTT
CSVVPATDTQYF
>.|TRBJ2-1|TRBD2|TRBV7-9
TGTGCCAGCAGCTTTTTAAGCGGGGTCGGCAATGAGCAGTTCTTC
CASSFLSGVGNEQFF
>.|TRBJ1-1|TRBD1|TRBV7-9
TGTGCCAGCAGCTCCACAGACAGGGGGCAATGGAACACTGAAGCTTTCTTT
CASSSTDRGQWNTEAFF
>few|TRBJ2-1|TRBD2|TRBV24-1
TGTGCCACTGGGGGGGGGGTTAGTAGGTCCTACAATGAGCAGTTCTTC
CATGGGVSRSYNEQFF
>few|TRBJ2-7|TRBD1|TRBV5-1
TGCGCCAGCAGCGTCTCCGGGACAGGGGAAGAGCAGTACTTC
CASSVSGTGEEQYF
>few|TRBJ1-1|.|TRBV20-1
TGCAGTGCTACCCGCGGAATACGCCCGGAAGCTTTCTTT
CSATRGIRPEAFF
>once|TRBJ1-6|.|TRBV3-1
TGTGCCAGCAGCCAGCAGCCTAATAATTCACCCCTCCACTTT
CASSQQPNNSPLHF
>.|TRBJ2-5|.|TRBV12-3/TRBV12-4
TGTGCCAGCCAACCCACGCGCCAGTATGTGGAGACCCAGTACTTC
CASQPTRQYVETQYF
>few|TRBJ2-2|.|TRBV15
TGTGCCACCAGCAGAGAGATGTCCGCGCCCGGGGAGCTGTTTTTT
CATSREMSAPGELFF
>.|TRBJ1-1|.|TRBV29-1
TGCAGCGTTGAGGGGACGAAGTTCGAAGCTTTCTTT
CSVEGTKFEAFF
>many|TRBJ2-3|.|TRBV6-5
TGTGCCAGCAGTTCCACATCAAGCACAGATACGCAGTATTTT
CASSSTSSTDTQYF
>.|TRBJ1-2|TRBD1|TRBV20-1
TGCAGTGCTAGTAGACAGGGAGGTAACTATGGCTACACCTTC
CSASRQGGNYGYTF
>.|TRBJ2-7|.|TRBV12-3/TRBV12-4
TGTGCCAGCAGTTCCCTGGACAGCTCCTACGAGCAGTACTTC
CASSSLDSSYEQYF
>few|TRBJ2-7|.|TRBV4-1
TGCGCCAGCAGCCAGGAGGCCTACTCCTACGAGCAGTACTTC
CASSQEAYSYEQYF
>few|TRBJ2-7|.|TRBV7-7
TGTGCCAGCAGCCCATCCCGGGGCTCCTACGAGCAGTACTTC
CASSPSRGSYEQYF
>.|TRBJ1-2|.|TRBV7-9
TGTGCCAGCAGCTCACTCCAGGCATCCTATGGCTACACCTTC
CASSSLQASYGYTF
>many|TRBJ2-6|.|TRBV25-1
TGTGCCAGCAGTACCGACTCTGGGGCCAACGTCCTGACTTTC
CASSTDSGANVLTF
>few|TRBJ2-4|.|TRBV6-1
TGTGCCAGCAGTGATTCTTGCATTCAGTACTTC
CASSDSCIQYF
>.|TRBJ2-7|TRBD2|TRBV7-9
TGTGCCAGCAGCGAAACTAGCGGGAGTCGGGACGAGCAGTACTTC
CASSETSGSRDEQYF
>few|TRBJ2-5|.|TRBV6-2/TRBV6-3
TGTGCCAGCAGTGAATATGAGACCCAGTACTTC
CASSEYETQYF
>.|TRBJ2-5|.|TRBV12-3/TRBV12-4
TGTGCCAGCAGCCTTACGGGCCGGGAGGAGACCCAGTACTTC
CASSLTGREETQYF
>few|TRBJ2-3|TRBD1|TRBV15
TGTGCCACCAGCAGAGGAGGGGGCGTGGGGAGCACAGATACGCAGTATTTT
CATSRGGGVGSTDTQYF
>.|TRBJ2-7|.|TRBV7-9
TGTGCCAGCAGCCCTGGGACGTTAGGGTACGAGCAGTACTTC
CASSPGTLGYEQYF
>.|TRBJ1-1|.|TRBV11-1
TGTGCCAGCAGCTTAGGAGAGTACACTGAAGCTTTCTTT
CASSLGEYTEAFF
>.|TRBJ1-2|.|TRBV7-3
TGTGCCAGCAGCTTCAACGGGGGGGCAGAGTATGGCTACACCTTC
CASSFNGGAEYGYTF
>.|TRBJ2-3|.|TRBV29-1
TGCAGCGTTGAAGATCCCCCTGAGAGGATCCACACAGATACGCAGTATTTT
CSVEDPPERIHTDTQYF
>few|TRBJ1-2|TRBD1|TRBV4-3
TGCGCCAGCAGCCGAACAGGGGGGATTCGGAATGGCTACACCTTC
CASSRTGGIRNGYTF
>.|TRBJ2-3|TRBD2|TRBV5-1
TGCGCCAGCAGCGACCGACTAGCGGGAGGCGTTACGCAGTATTTT
CASSDRLAGGVTQYF
>few|TRBJ2-7|TRBD2|TRBV7-9
TGTGCCAGCAGCTTAGGAGGACTAGTCTACGAGCAGTACTTC
CASSLGGLVYEQYF
>few|TRBJ1-2|.|TRBV4-3
TGCGCCAGCAGCCAAGGTCGCACAGGGAGCTATGGCTACACCTTC
CASSQGRTGSYGYTF